Sequencing of this T cell receptor (beta chain) was carried out in a study of cytomegalovirus exposure and HLA in healthy donors. Primers: 60 Vbeta forward and 13 Jbeta reverse. Using immunoSEQ multiplex PCR, the repertoire was profiled, and TCRdb retains in-frame clones only, with some absent. This table has 90,000 to 140,000 clones, more than 65% appearing once. The CDR3 is 17 residues long. The V gene's germline CDR1 is LNHDA and CDR2 SQIVND (reference sequence). J gave up 3 bases and V 7 bases, and 9 bases lay outside the gene matches. The sequence was collected from a man in his forties in good health and CMV-seropositive. V is TRBV19 and J is TRBJ2-2, with TRBD2 matching over 12 bases. The sample consisted of PBMCs. The CDR3 bases are TGTGCCAGTACTCCACTAGCGGGAGGTCCGTACACCGGGGAGCTGTTTTTT. Translation: CASTPLAGGPYTGELFF.